One sample yielded the 26 T cell receptor beta chains listed below, sequenced in a study of regulatory and conventional T cells in RAG deficiency. Assay used: immunoSEQ multiplex PCR; TCRdb lists only in-frame clones, some missing. This table holds roughly 29,000 clones, 90% to 95% found once. The sorted regulatory T cells were CD4+, CD25-high and CD127-low, with genomic DNA sequenced. The sample was also linked to a second study, of regulatory T cells. That paper states: The PCR used 52 TRBV and 13 TRBJ primers.

The specimen was Tregs sorted from blood. These receptors were collected from a human donor in good health.

This clone was seen just once. The gene calls are TRBV6-1 and TRBJ2-7; no definite D call. This CDR3 region has 14 residues. Trimming cost V 6 bases and J 0 bases, with 12 bases left between them. CDR1 is MNHNS, CDR2 SASEGT, per germline. CDR3 nucleotide sequence: TGTGCCAGCAGGATGACGCGGCTCTCCTACGAGCAGTACTTC. As protein: CASRMTRLSYEQYF.

The rearrangement links TRBV7-9 to TRBJ1-6; D call uncertain. This CDR3 spans 12 amino acids. V shed 1 base and J shed 9 bases, with 4 bases lying between them. Germline assignment: CDR1 SEHNR and CDR2 FQNEAQ (reference sequence). Here the CDR3 DNA reads TGTGCCAGCAGCTTAGAGGGTTCACCCCTCCACTTT. This translates into CASSLEGSPLHF.

The chain has TRBV7-3 and TRBJ2-3; 9 bases fit TRBD1. Per germline, CDR1 SGHTA and CDR2 FQGTGA. This CDR3 comprises 14 residues. The junction had 4 bases not matched to a gene; V was cut back by 5 bases and J by 4 bases. The DNA for the CDR3 is TGTGCCAGCAGCCCACGGACAGGGGCAGATACGCAGTATTTT. Its translation is CASSPRTGADTQYF.

The chain combines TRBV18 with TRBJ2-3; D unresolved. V lost 6 bases and J lost 0, with 10 bases in between. This CDR3 contains 14 residues. Germline loops: CDR1 KGHSH, CDR2 LQKENI. The CDR3: CASSIVKSTDTQYF. CDR3 in DNA: TGTGCCAGCTCTATAGTAAAGAGCACAGATACGCAGTATTTT.

This chain links TRBV19 with TRBJ1-5, with unresolved D. The CDR3 spans 14 residues. Germline CDR1 reads LNHDA; CDR2 reads SQIVND (reference sequence). The V and J ends lost 3 bases and 7 bases respectively, with 13 bases between them. Here the CDR3 reads CASSIIGRSQPQHF. CDR3 nucleotides: TGTGCCAGTAGTATCATAGGACGGAGCCAGCCCCAGCATTTT.

V gene TRBV6-6 combines with J gene TRBJ2-1; perhaps TRBD1 as D (6 bases). CDR1 and CDR2 (germline): MNHNY, SVGAGI (reference sequence). The CDR3 sequence is 14 residues long. Trimming took 4 bases from V and 4 from J, leaving 11 bases between them. The CDR3 loop reads CASSSFRGYNEQFF. CDR3 bases: TGTGCCAGCAGTTCTTTTAGGGGGTACAATGAGCAGTTCTTC.

V and J are TRBV6-1 and TRBJ2-5; D ambiguous. V was shortened by 5 bases and J by 5 bases, with 3 bases between the two germline ends. Germline V CDR1 and CDR2: MNHNS, SASEGT. The CDR3 extends over 10 amino acids. DNA for the CDR3: TGTGCCAGCAGTTGGGAGACCCAGTACTTC. Protein sequence: CASSWETQYF.

The V call is TRBV19, the J call TRBJ2-5; the match to TRBD1 covers 7 bases. The CDR3 is 13 residues long. Losses at the gene ends were 5 bases for V and 1 base for J; bases not matched to a gene: 1. CDR1 is LNHDA, CDR2 SQIVND, per germline (reference sequence). In DNA form, the CDR3 reads TGTGCCAGTAGTCCAGGGGGCCAAGAGACCCAGTACTTC. Translation: CASSPGGQETQYF.

V gene TRBV12-5 combines with J gene TRBJ2-5; 12 bases line up with TRBD2. CDR3 size: 17 residues. Germline CDR1 and CDR2: LGHNT and FRNRAP. With 3 bases clipped from V and 2 bases from J, the junction kept 7 bases outside the gene matches. The CDR3 DNA sequence: TGTGCTAGTGGTTTCCTAGCGGGGGGGCGAAAACAAGAGACCCAGTACTTC. Its translation is CASGFLAGGRKQETQYF.

The chain combines TRBV19 with TRBJ1-5; D is unresolved. Trimming pared 6 bases from V and 2 bases from J, leaving 20 bases between. This CDR3 is built from 17 residues. CDR1 LNHDA and CDR2 SQIVND come from the germline V gene (reference sequence). The DNA for the CDR3 is TGTGCCAGTAGAAATACCAAGGAGGTATTCGGCAATCAGCCCCAGCATTTT. Protein sequence: CASRNTKEVFGNQPQHF.

The chain carries TRBV6-1 and TRBJ1-2; D is ambiguous. The CDR3 loop spans 10 amino acids. The germline gives CDR1 MNHNS, CDR2 SASEGT. V gave up 6 bases and J gave up 8 bases, with 7 bases separating them. CDR3 loop: CASSLRGYTF. CDR3 DNA sequence: TGTGCCAGCAGCCTGAGGGGCTACACCTTC.

This chain connects TRBV5-1 to TRBJ2-3, with TRBD2 matching over 10 bases. The CDR3 contains 16 residues. From germline, CDR1 is SGHRS and CDR2 YFSETQ. The trim removed 4 bases at V and 2 bases at J, leaving 7 bases unmatched. The chain's CDR3 is CASSRTSGAVTDTQYF. CDR3 DNA sequence: TGCGCCAGCAGCAGAACTAGCGGGGCGGTCACAGATACGCAGTATTTT. The full variable domain, with the rest looked up from reference TRBV5-1 and TRBJ2-3, is KAGVTQTPRYLIKTRGQQVTLSCSPISGHRSVSWYQQTPGQGLQFLFEYFSETQRNKGNFPGRFSGRQFSNSRSEMNVSTLELGDSALYLCASSRTSGAVTDTQYFGPGTRLTVL.

A few counts support this clone. The chain employs TRBV27 and TRBJ2-6; TRBD1 might be the D (6 bases). This CDR3 has 17 amino acids. With 5 bases removed from V and 0 bases from J, the gap between germline ends came to 14 bases. Germline V gives CDR1 MNHEY, CDR2 SMNVEV (reference sequence). The CDR3 here is CASSPRTVLSGANVLTF. The DNA of the CDR3 is TGTGCCAGCAGTCCTAGGACAGTCCTCTCTGGGGCCAACGTCCTGACTTTC.

The V and J genes are TRBV9 and TRBJ2-5; possible D gene TRBD2, 5 bases. The V gene's germline CDR1 is SGDLS and CDR2 YYNGEE. The length of the CDR3 is 13 residues. V gave up 4 bases and J gave up 4 bases, with 11 bases separating them. The CDR3, as DNA: TGTGCCAGCAGCCCGACGGGAAGAGAGACCCAGTACTTC. It encodes CASSPTGRETQYF.

Here the CDR3 reads CASSPYTQGGYNEQFF. The CDR3 coding sequence is TGCGCCAGCAGCCCTTACACACAGGGAGGTTACAATGAGCAGTTCTTC. The V call is TRBV4-1, the J call TRBJ2-1, with D perhaps given as TRBD1 or TRBD2 (6 bases each). The CDR3 totals 16 residues. CDR1 and CDR2 (germline): MGHRA, YSYEKL. The ends were cut back, 4 bases at V and 4 bases at J, with 17 bases in the middle.

The chain recombines TRBV19 with TRBJ2-2, with 12 bases matching TRBD2. Germline CDR1 reads LNHDA; CDR2 reads SQIVND (reference sequence). The CDR3 is 15 amino acids. Trimming took 4 bases from V and 6 from J; bases not matched to a gene: 3. The CDR3 loop reads CASSRGLAGPGELFF. Written as DNA, the CDR3 is TGTGCCAGTAGTAGAGGACTAGCGGGGCCCGGGGAGCTGTTTTTT.

With respect to this clone: Other DNA sequences in this sample translate to the same CDR3. The chain links TRBV11-2 to TRBJ2-5; no definite D call. Germline CDR1 is SGHAT and CDR2 is FQNNGV. The CDR3 has 12 residues. Trimming removed 1 base from V and 5 bases from J, with 5 bases in between. CDR3 bases: TGTGCCAGCAGCTTAGGAGTGGAGACCCAGTACTTC. It translates to CASSLGVETQYF.

The chain combines TRBV6-6 with TRBJ1-2; 10 bases match TRBD1. Germline CDR1 reads MNHNY; CDR2 reads SVGAGI (reference sequence). The CDR3 consists of 14 residues. V shed 5 bases, J shed 9 bases, and the junction held 9 bases outside the gene matches. The CDR3 region has the DNA TGTGCCAGCAGTCAGGGACAGGGGACTCGAAGCTACACCTTC. It specifies CASSQGQGTRSYTF.

This clone was observed a single time. This chain links TRBV7-3 with TRBJ1-5; D not resolved. Germline V gives CDR1 SGHTA, CDR2 FQGTGA. V lost 0 bases and J lost 7, with 7 bases in between. The CDR3 runs 13 residues. CDR3 amino acids: CASSLTREQPQHF. CDR3 DNA sequence: TGTGCCAGCAGCTTAACGAGGGAGCAGCCCCAGCATTTT. Full variable domain (rest looked up from reference TRBV7-3 and TRBJ1-5): GAGVSQTPSNKVTEKGKYVELRCDPISGHTALYWYRQSLGQGPEFLIYFQGTGAADDSGLPNDRFFAVRPEGSVSTLKIQRTERGDSAVYLCASSLTREQPQHFGDGTRLSIL.

V gene TRBV4-1 combines with J gene TRBJ2-1; D remains unclear. The germline V and J ends were trimmed by 3 bases and 6 bases, with 9 bases remaining between them. The CDR3 has 13 amino acids. Germline lookup yields CDR1 MGHRA and CDR2 YSYEKL. The CDR3 reads CASSHFRGNEQFF. The CDR3 DNA reads TGCGCCAGCAGCCATTTTCGAGGCAATGAGCAGTTCTTC.

The CDR3 bases are TGCGCCAGCAGCCTAAGAATCGCTGGGACTGAAGCTTTCTTT. Amino acid sequence: CASSLRIAGTEAFF. The chain is built from TRBV4-1 and TRBJ1-1; D is undetermined. Trimming took 4 bases from V and 5 from J, leaving 14 bases between them. Germline V gene data show CDR1 as MGHRA and CDR2 as YSYEKL. This CDR3 has 14 amino acids.

In its sample, this clone was seen once. The chain recombines TRBV27 with TRBJ1-1; tentatively, D is TRBD1 (5 bases). The length of the CDR3 is 18 residues. Per the germline V gene, CDR1 is MNHEY and CDR2 is SMNVEV (reference sequence). The germline V and J ends were trimmed by 0 bases and 10 bases, with 27 bases remaining between them. CDR3 region: CASSLSAGQVGGGRIAFF. Here the CDR3 DNA reads TGTGCCAGCAGTTTATCGGCTGGGCAGGTCGGGGGAGGGAGGATAGCTTTCTTT.

The genes are TRBV19 and TRBJ1-5, with a possible D match to TRBD1 (5 bases). The CDR3 totals 17 residues. Trimming removed 2 bases at V and 2 bases at J, with 16 bases between. Germline-derived CDR1 and CDR2 are LNHDA and SQIVND (reference sequence). CDR3 sequence reads: CASSIIAAGTGNQPQHF. For the CDR3, the DNA is TGTGCCAGTAGTATAATCGCGGCCGGGACTGGCAATCAGCCCCAGCATTTT.

The rearrangement joins TRBV28 to TRBJ2-1; 11 bases agree with TRBD2. The CDR3 contains 14 residues. Germline assignment: CDR1 MDHEN and CDR2 SYDVKM. Germline trimming cut 5 bases from V and 11 bases from J; bases unmatched to any gene: 8. The CDR3 region has the DNA TGTGCCAGCAGTCCGGGACTAGCGGAGCCTAAGCAGTTCTTC. Its protein product is CASSPGLAEPKQFF.

V is TRBV6-1 and J is TRBJ2-3, with TRBD1 matching over 7 bases. V shed 3 bases, J shed 0 bases, and the junction held 6 bases outside the gene matches. The CDR3 loop spans 16 amino acids. CDR1 is MNHNS and CDR2 is SASEGT in the germline V gene. The CDR3 spells CASSDLGQKSTDTQYF. The CDR3 DNA is TGTGCCAGCAGTGACCTGGGACAGAAAAGCACAGATACGCAGTATTTT.

This rearrangement joins TRBV10-3 to TRBJ2-7; TRBD2 matches 10 bases. With V trimmed by 10 bases and J by 0 bases, 15 bases remained unmatched. From germline, CDR1 is ENHRY and CDR2 SYGVKD. The CDR3 is 17 amino acids. The CDR3 loop is CATLATRTSGGSYEQYF. CDR3 in DNA: TGTGCCACTCTAGCAACCCGGACTAGCGGAGGCTCCTACGAGCAGTACTTC.